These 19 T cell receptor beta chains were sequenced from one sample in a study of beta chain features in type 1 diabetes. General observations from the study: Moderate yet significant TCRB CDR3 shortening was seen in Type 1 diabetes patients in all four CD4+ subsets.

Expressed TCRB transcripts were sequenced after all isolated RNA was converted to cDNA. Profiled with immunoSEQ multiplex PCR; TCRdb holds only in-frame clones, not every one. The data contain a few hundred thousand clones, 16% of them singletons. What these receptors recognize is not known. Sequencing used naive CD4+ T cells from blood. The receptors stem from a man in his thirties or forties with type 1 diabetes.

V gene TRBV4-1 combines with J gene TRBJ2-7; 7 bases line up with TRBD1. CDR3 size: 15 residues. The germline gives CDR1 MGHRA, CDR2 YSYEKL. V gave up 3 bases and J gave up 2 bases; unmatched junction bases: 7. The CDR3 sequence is CASSQGQSTAYEQYF. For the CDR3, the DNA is TGCGCCAGCAGCCAGGGACAGTCCACGGCCTACGAGCAGTACTTC.

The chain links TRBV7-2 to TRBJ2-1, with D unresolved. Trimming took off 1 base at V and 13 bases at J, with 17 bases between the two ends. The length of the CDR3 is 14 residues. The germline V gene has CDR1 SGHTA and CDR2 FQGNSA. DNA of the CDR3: TGTGCCAGCAGCTTAGAAGTCGCGGATGGCTCTCAGTTCTTC. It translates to CASSLEVADGSQFF.

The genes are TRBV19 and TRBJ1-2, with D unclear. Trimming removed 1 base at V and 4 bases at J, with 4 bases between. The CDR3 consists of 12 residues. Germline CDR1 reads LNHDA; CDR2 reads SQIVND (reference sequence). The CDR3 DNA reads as TGTGCCAGTAGTATAGGACGCTATGGCTACACCTTC. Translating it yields CASSIGRYGYTF.

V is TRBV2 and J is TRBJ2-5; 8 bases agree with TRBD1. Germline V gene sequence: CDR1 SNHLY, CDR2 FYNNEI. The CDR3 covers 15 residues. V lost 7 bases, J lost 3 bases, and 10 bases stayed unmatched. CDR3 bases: TGTGCCAGCACCCTCCAAGGACAGGGTGAAGAGACCCAGTACTTC. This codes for CASTLQGQGEETQYF.

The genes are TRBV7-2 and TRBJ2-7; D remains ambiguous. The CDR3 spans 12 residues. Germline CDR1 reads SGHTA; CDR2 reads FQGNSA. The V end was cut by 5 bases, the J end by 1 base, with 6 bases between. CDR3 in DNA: TGTGCCAGCAGCGTACAGTCCTACGAGCAGTACTTC. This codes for CASSVQSYEQYF.

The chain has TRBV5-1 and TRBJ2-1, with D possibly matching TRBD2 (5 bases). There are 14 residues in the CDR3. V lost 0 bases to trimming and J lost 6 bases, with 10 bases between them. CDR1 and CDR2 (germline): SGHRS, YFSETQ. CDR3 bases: TGCGCCAGCAGCTTGGGTTCCAGCGGCAATGAGCAGTTCTTC. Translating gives CASSLGSSGNEQFF.

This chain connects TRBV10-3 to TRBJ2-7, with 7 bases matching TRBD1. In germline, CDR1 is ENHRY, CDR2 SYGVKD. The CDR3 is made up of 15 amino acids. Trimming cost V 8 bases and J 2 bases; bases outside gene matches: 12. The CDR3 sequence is CAIQRGETGTYEQYF. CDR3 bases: TGTGCCATCCAAAGAGGCGAGACAGGGACCTACGAGCAGTACTTC.

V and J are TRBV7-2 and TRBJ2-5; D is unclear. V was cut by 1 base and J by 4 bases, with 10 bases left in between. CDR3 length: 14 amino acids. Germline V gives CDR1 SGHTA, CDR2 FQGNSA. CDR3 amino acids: CASSLVVSVETQYF. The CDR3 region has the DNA TGTGCCAGCAGCTTAGTGGTGTCTGTAGAGACCCAGTACTTC.

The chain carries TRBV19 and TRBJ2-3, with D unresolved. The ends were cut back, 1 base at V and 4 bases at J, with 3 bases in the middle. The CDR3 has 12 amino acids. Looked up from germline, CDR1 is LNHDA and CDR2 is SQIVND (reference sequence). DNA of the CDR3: TGTGCCAGTAGTATAGCGGCAGATACGCAGTATTTT. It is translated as CASSIAADTQYF.

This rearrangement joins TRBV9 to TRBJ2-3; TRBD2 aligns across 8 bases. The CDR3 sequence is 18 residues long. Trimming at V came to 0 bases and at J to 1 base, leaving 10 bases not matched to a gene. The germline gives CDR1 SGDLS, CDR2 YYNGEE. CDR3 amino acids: CASSVVTGGPEGTDTQYF. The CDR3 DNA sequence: TGTGCCAGCAGCGTAGTCACGGGAGGGCCTGAGGGCACAGATACGCAGTATTTT.

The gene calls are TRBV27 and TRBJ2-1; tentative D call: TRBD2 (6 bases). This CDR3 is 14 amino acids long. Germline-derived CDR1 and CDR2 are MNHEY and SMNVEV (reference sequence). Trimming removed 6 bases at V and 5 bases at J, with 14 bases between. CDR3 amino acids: CASRGSGTHNEQFF. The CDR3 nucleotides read TGTGCCAGCAGGGGTAGCGGTACCCACAATGAGCAGTTCTTC.

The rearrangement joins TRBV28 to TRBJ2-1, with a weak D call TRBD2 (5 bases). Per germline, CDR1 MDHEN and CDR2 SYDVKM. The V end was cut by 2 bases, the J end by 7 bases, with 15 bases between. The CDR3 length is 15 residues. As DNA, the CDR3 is TGTGCCAGCAGTTTAGGGAGTAGGGCGAGGAATGAGCAGTTCTTC. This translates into CASSLGSRARNEQFF.

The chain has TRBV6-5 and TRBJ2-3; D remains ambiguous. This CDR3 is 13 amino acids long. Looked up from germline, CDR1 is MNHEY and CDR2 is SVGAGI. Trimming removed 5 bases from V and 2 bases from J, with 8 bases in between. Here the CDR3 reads CASSPRPTDTQYF. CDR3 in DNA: TGTGCCAGCAGTCCTCGCCCCACAGATACGCAGTATTTT.

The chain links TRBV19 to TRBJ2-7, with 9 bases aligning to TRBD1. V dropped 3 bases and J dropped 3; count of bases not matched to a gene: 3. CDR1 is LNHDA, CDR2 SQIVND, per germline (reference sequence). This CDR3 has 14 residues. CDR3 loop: CASSIWDRDYEQYF. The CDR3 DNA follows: TGTGCCAGTAGTATCTGGGACAGGGACTACGAGCAGTACTTC.

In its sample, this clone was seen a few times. As DNA, the CDR3 is TGCAGTGAAGGGAGTAACTACGAGCAGTACTTC. Protein sequence: CSEGSNYEQYF. This rearrangement joins TRBV20-1 to TRBJ2-7; D is possibly TRBD2 (5 bases). Germline V CDR1 and CDR2: DFQATT, SNEGSKA (reference sequence). CDR3 length equals 11 residues. V lost 7 bases, J lost 3 bases, and 10 bases lay in between.

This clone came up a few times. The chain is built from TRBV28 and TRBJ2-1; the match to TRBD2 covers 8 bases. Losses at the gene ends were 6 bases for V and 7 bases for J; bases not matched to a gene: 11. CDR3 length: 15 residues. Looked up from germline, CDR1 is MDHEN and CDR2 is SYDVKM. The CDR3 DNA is TGTGCCAGCAGAGGAGTCTCGGGAGGGAGGAATGAGCAGTTCTTC. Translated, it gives CASRGVSGGRNEQFF. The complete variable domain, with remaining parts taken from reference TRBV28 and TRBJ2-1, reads DVKVTQSSRYLVKRTGEKVFLECVQDMDHENMFWYRQDPGLGLRLIYFSYDVKMKEKGDIPEGYSVSREKKERFSLILESASTNQTSMYLCASRGVSGGRNEQFFGPGTRLTVL.

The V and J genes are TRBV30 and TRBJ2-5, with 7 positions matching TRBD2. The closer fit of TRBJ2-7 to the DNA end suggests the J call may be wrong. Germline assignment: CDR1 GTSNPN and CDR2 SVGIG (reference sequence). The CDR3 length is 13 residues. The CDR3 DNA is TGTGCCTGCCTCGCTAGCGGACGCTACGAGCAGTACTTC. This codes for CACLASGRYEQYF.

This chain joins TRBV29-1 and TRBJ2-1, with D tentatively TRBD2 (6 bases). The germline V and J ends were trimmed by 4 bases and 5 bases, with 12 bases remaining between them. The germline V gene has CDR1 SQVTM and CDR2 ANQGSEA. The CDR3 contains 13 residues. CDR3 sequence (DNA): TGCAGCGTTGGGCTTCTAGCGAACAATGAGCAGTTCTTC. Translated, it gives CSVGLLANNEQFF.

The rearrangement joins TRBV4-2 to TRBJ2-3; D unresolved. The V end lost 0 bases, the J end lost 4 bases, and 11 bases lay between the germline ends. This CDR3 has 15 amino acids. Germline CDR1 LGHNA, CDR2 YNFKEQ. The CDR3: CASSQEVLGADTQYF. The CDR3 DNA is TGTGCCAGCAGCCAAGAGGTACTTGGAGCAGATACGCAGTATTTT.